Presented here are 32 T cell receptor beta chains from one specimen sequenced in a study of shared T cell receptors in the human thymus. Data came from immunoSEQ multiplex PCR; TCRdb stores just in-frame clones and leaves some out. The repertoire holds hundreds of thousands of clones, with about 90% as singletons. The same sample was also used in a study of human thymus T cells.

Sequencing input: thymocytes. These receptors were obtained from a boy in the first two years of life with a congenital heart defect.

The rearrangement uses TRBV7-9 and TRBJ1-4, with no clear D. The CDR3 runs 14 residues. Per the germline V gene, CDR1 is SEHNR and CDR2 is FQNEAQ (reference sequence). V was clipped by 3 bases and J by 8 bases, with 13 bases between them. CDR3 sequence (DNA): TGTGCCAGCAGCTTCCACGGACTGGGAGAAAAACTGTTTTTT. It specifies CASSFHGLGEKLFF.

This chain links TRBV19 with TRBJ1-1, with TRBD1 matching 10 bases. J lost 5 bases, V lost 5 bases, and 8 bases had no gene match. CDR1 LNHDA and CDR2 SQIVND come from the germline V gene (reference sequence). The CDR3 spans 15 residues. In nucleotides, the CDR3 is TGTGCCAGTAGTCAATGGGACAGGGGCTTGACTGAAGCTTTCTTT. It yields the protein CASSQWDRGLTEAFF.

The chain recombines TRBV7-3 with TRBJ2-7; TRBD1 might be the D (5 bases). CDR3 size: 18 residues. V shed 0 bases and J shed 2 bases, with 20 bases lying between them. Looked up from germline, CDR1 is SGHTA and CDR2 is FQGTGA. In nucleotides, the CDR3 is TGTGCCAGCAGCTTAACTGGTATTCCCACAGACAGAGCCTACGAGCAGTACTTC. Protein sequence: CASSLTGIPTDRAYEQYF.

The count of this clone is one. The chain carries TRBV7-2 and TRBJ1-6; TRBD1 aligns across 12 bases. The ends lost 5 bases at V and 7 bases at J; junction bases unmatched: 6. The CDR3 has 16 residues. The germline gives CDR1 SGHTA, CDR2 FQGNSA. CDR3 sequence: CASSKGQGAGNSPLHF. For the CDR3, the DNA is TGTGCCAGCAGCAAGGGACAGGGGGCGGGCAATTCACCCCTCCACTTT.

The chain has TRBV29-1 and TRBJ1-2; TRBD1 matches 7 bases. V dropped 3 bases and J dropped 6; count of bases not matched to a gene: 7. The CDR3 consists of 13 residues. Germline assignment: CDR1 SQVTM and CDR2 ANQGSEA. The DNA of the CDR3 is TGCAGCGTTGAGTGTAGGGGGCACAATGGCTACACCTTC. Protein: CSVECRGHNGYTF.

V usage is TRBV7-9 and J usage is TRBJ2-1, with D possibly being TRBD1 (6 bases). Germline V gene data show CDR1 as SEHNR and CDR2 as FQNEAQ (reference sequence). V was trimmed by 5 bases and J by 5 bases, leaving 13 bases between them. The CDR3 is 14 residues long. The CDR3 bases are TGTGCCAGCAGCCCCCCGGGACACAACAATGAGCAGTTCTTC. Protein sequence: CASSPPGHNNEQFF.

A word on this clone: Mismatch with germline at one junction end may stem from a read error. Other DNA sequences from this sample encode an identical CDR3 as well. The chain couples TRBV6-1 to TRBJ1-6; no definite D call. Looked up from germline, CDR1 is MNHNS and CDR2 is SASEGT. The CDR3 covers 13 residues. The CDR3 DNA follows: TGCGCCAGCAGTGAAGTAGAGATTTCACCCCTCCACTTT. It yields the protein CASSEVEISPLHF.

The V call is TRBV5-4, the J call TRBJ2-5, with 8 bases that match TRBD2. The CDR3 extends over 16 amino acids. Germline V lookup: CDR1 SGHNT, CDR2 YYREEE (reference sequence). The V segment lost 3 bases and the J segment 2 bases; nucleotides outside the gene matches: 9. The CDR3 sequence is CASSYSGLVGQETQYF. CDR3 bases: TGTGCCAGCAGCTACTCGGGACTAGTAGGGCAAGAGACCCAGTACTTC.

This clone was observed a single time. V gene TRBV27 combines with J gene TRBJ2-6; D might be TRBD1 (5 bases). From germline, CDR1 is MNHEY and CDR2 SMNVEV (reference sequence). CDR3 length equals 18 residues. V lost 6 bases and J lost 0, with 18 bases in between. The CDR3 DNA sequence: TGTGCCAGCAGACAACTTGACAGTTGGAACTCTGGGGCCAACGTCCTGACTTTC. It encodes CASRQLDSWNSGANVLTF.

The gene calls are TRBV6-5 and TRBJ2-5; D is uncertain. CDR1 and CDR2 from the germline V gene are MNHEY and SVGAGI. Trimming took 2 bases from V and 1 from J, leaving 11 bases between them. CDR3 length: 15 amino acids. The CDR3 DNA sequence: TGTGCCAGCAGTTACCGACAACGCCTCCAAGAGACCCAGTACTTC. Residues: CASSYRQRLQETQYF.

V is TRBV5-1 and J is TRBJ2-7, with 8 positions matching TRBD1. The CDR3 runs to 13 residues. Germline V gene data show CDR1 as SGHRS and CDR2 as YFSETQ. Trimming at V came to 4 bases and at J to 5 bases, leaving 5 bases not matched to a gene. The CDR3 sequence: CASSTRTGNEQYF. In nucleotides, the CDR3 is TGCGCCAGCAGCACAAGGACAGGGAACGAGCAGTACTTC.

The J gene is TRBJ1-1, the V gene TRBV6-5; TRBD1 might be the D (5 bases). There are 12 residues in the CDR3. CDR1 is MNHEY and CDR2 is SVGAGI in the germline V gene. The V end was cut by 2 bases, the J end by 8 bases, with 9 bases between. CDR3 residues: CASSYQGKEAFF. The CDR3 DNA reads as TGTGCCAGCAGTTACCAGGGCAAGGAAGCTTTCTTT.

This rearrangement joins TRBV7-6 to TRBJ2-1; TRBD2 matches 14 bases. Germline trimming cut 8 bases from V and 7 bases from J; bases unmatched to any gene: 7. This CDR3 comprises 15 residues. In germline, CDR1 is SGHVS, CDR2 FNYEAQ. The CDR3 bases are TGTGCCAGCTCTAGGGGACTAGCGGGAGAGAATGAGCAGTTCTTC. Its translation is CASSRGLAGENEQFF.

This rearrangement joins TRBV25-1 to TRBJ1-6, with D unresolved. V was trimmed by 2 bases and J by 0 bases, leaving 11 bases between them. This CDR3 contains 17 residues. Germline V gene sequence: CDR1 MGHDK, CDR2 SYGVNS. CDR3 loop: CASSEGGGSSYNSPLHF. CDR3 sequence (DNA): TGTGCCAGCAGTGAAGGTGGAGGTAGCTCCTATAATTCACCCCTCCACTTT. The entire variable domain, with the rest obtained from reference TRBV25-1 and TRBJ1-6, is as follows: EADIYQTPRYLVIGTGKKITLECSQTMGHDKMYWYQQDPGMELHLIHYSYGVNSTEKGDLSSESTVSRIRTEHFPLTLESARPSHTSQYLCASSEGGGSSYNSPLHFGNGTRLTVT.

The chain has TRBV28 and TRBJ1-1; no clear D gene. This CDR3 contains 13 residues. V gave up 6 bases and J gave up 13 bases, with 21 bases separating them. From germline, CDR1 is MDHEN and CDR2 SYDVKM. This CDR3 reads CASRKAGFNGVFF. The CDR3 bases are TGTGCCAGCAGAAAAGCAGGTTTCAATGGTGTTTTCTTT.

In its sample, this clone was seen once. The chain has TRBV27 and TRBJ2-1, with TRBD2 matching over 13 bases. CDR1 MNHEY and CDR2 SMNVEV come from the germline V gene (reference sequence). With 5 bases clipped from V and 8 bases from J, the junction kept 6 bases outside the gene matches. This CDR3 contains 15 residues. The CDR3 DNA reads TGTGCCAGCAGTAAACTAGCGGGGGGGCCTCATGAGCAGTTCTTC. Encoded protein: CASSKLAGGPHEQFF.

The count of this clone is one. V and J are TRBV27 and TRBJ1-5, with no clear D. The CDR3 runs to 14 residues. V was trimmed by 6 bases and J by 0 bases, leaving 9 bases between them. Germline V gene data show CDR1 as MNHEY and CDR2 as SMNVEV (reference sequence). The CDR3 is CASSLLPSNQPQHF. DNA for the CDR3: TGTGCCAGCAGCCTACTACCTAGCAATCAGCCCCAGCATTTT.

The rearrangement links TRBV19 to TRBJ2-7; 12 bases are a match to TRBD2. This CDR3 is built from 16 residues. V was clipped by 4 bases and J by 3 bases; unmatched bases: 7. Germline V gives CDR1 LNHDA, CDR2 SQIVND (reference sequence). Here the CDR3 DNA reads TGTGCCAGTAGTACCCAACTAGCGGGGGGCCTCTACGAGCAGTACTTC. Its protein product is CASSTQLAGGLYEQYF.

The chain employs TRBV7-9 and TRBJ2-7, with 13 bases aligning to TRBD2. With V trimmed by 3 bases and J by 6 bases, 8 bases remained unmatched. The germline V gene encodes CDR1 SEHNR and CDR2 FQNEAQ (reference sequence). The CDR3 contains 16 residues. DNA of the CDR3: TGTGCCAGCAGCTTGACCCGGACTAGCGGGAGAGGCGAGCAGTACTTC. Translation gives CASSLTRTSGRGEQYF.

The chain combines TRBV28 with TRBJ2-7, with 8 bases fitting TRBD1. Trimming removed 6 bases from V and 7 bases from J; junction bases left unmatched: 8. This CDR3 spans 13 amino acids. Germline V gene data show CDR1 as MDHEN and CDR2 as SYDVKM. CDR3 coding DNA: TGTGCCAGCAGCGGGCAGGGGGCGGGTGAGCAGTACTTC. Protein sequence: CASSGQGAGEQYF. Full variable domain (remainder filled in from reference TRBV28 and TRBJ2-7): DVKVTQSSRYLVKRTGEKVFLECVQDMDHENMFWYRQDPGLGLRLIYFSYDVKMKEKGDIPEGYSVSREKKERFSLILESASTNQTSMYLCASSGQGAGEQYFGPGTRLTVT.

J is TRBJ2-1 and V is TRBV9; tentative D call: TRBD2 (6 bases). Trimming pared 0 bases from V and 5 bases from J, leaving 12 bases between. The germline V gene has CDR1 SGDLS and CDR2 YYNGEE. This CDR3 is 15 amino acids long. CDR3 sequence: CASSVEGLNNNEQFF. The DNA for the CDR3 is TGTGCCAGCAGCGTAGAGGGACTGAACAACAATGAGCAGTTCTTC.

This clone was detected only once. This chain joins TRBV7-9 and TRBJ1-1, with 9 bases aligning to TRBD1. Looked up from germline, CDR1 is SEHNR and CDR2 is FQNEAQ (reference sequence). The CDR3 has 18 amino acids. V lost 4 bases to trimming and J lost 0 bases; unmatched junction nucleotides: 12. The CDR3 bases are TGTGCCAGCAGCTCTCCCCGGGACAGGGATCGGATGAACACTGAAGCTTTCTTT. Translation gives CASSSPRDRDRMNTEAFF. Combining the CDR3 with reference TRBV7-9 and TRBJ1-1 gives the whole variable domain DTGVSQNPRHKITKRGQNVTFRCDPISEHNRLYWYRQTLGQGPEFLTYFQNEAQLEKSRLLSDRFSAERPKGSFSTLEIQRTEQGDSAMYLCASSSPRDRDRMNTEAFFGQGTRLTVV.

The rearrangement links TRBV27 to TRBJ1-2; 7 bases are shared with TRBD1. The germline CDR1 and CDR2 sequences are MNHEY and SMNVEV (reference sequence). The CDR3 runs 15 residues. Trimming cost V 5 bases and J 0 bases; bases outside gene matches: 6. This CDR3 is CASSPLQGANYGYTF. The CDR3 DNA reads TGTGCCAGCAGTCCCCTCCAGGGGGCTAACTATGGCTACACCTTC.

The chain employs TRBV4-1 and TRBJ1-6; TRBD1 might be the D (5 bases). From germline, CDR1 is MGHRA and CDR2 YSYEKL. Deletions cut 0 bases from V and 11 bases from J, with 14 bases between. The CDR3 totals 15 residues. Written as DNA, the CDR3 is TGCGCCAGCAGCCAAGAGGCAGGGCCCATTCCACCCCTCCACTTT. Its protein is CASSQEAGPIPPLHF.

V gene TRBV7-9 combines with J gene TRBJ2-3, with D hard to call. Trimming shortened V by 1 base and J by 2 bases, and 7 bases separated the two germline ends. Germline V gives CDR1 SEHNR, CDR2 FQNEAQ (reference sequence). This CDR3 region has 14 residues. This CDR3 reads CASSLVSTTDTQYF. The CDR3 nucleotides read TGTGCCAGCAGCTTAGTTAGCACCACAGATACGCAGTATTTT.

The gene calls are TRBV27 and TRBJ2-1, with TRBD2 identical over 7 bases. Unmatched junction bases numbered 8, after V lost 5 bases and J lost 1 base. CDR1 and CDR2 (germline): MNHEY, SMNVEV (reference sequence). The CDR3 consists of 16 residues. CDR3 residues: CASSPGTTRSYNEQFF. In DNA, the CDR3 is TGTGCCAGCAGTCCCGGGACTACTCGATCCTACAATGAGCAGTTCTTC.

The chain has TRBV7-3 and TRBJ1-5, with unresolved D. V was pared by 4 bases and J by 2 bases, with 18 bases between. Germline values: CDR1 SGHTA, CDR2 FQGTGA. This CDR3 is built from 17 residues. The CDR3 protein is CASSSRTGSVGNQPQHF. CDR3 sequence (DNA): TGTGCCAGCAGCTCCCGGACGGGATCGGTCGGCAATCAGCCCCAGCATTTT.

V is TRBV10-3 and J is TRBJ2-3; 8 bases match TRBD2. Germline lookup yields CDR1 ENHRY and CDR2 SYGVKD. The CDR3 has 16 amino acids. The V segment lost 8 bases and the J segment 4 bases; nucleotides outside the gene matches: 14. CDR3 DNA sequence: TGTGCCATCGGGTACTCACAGCGGGAGTACCCAGATACGCAGTATTTT. It specifies CAIGYSQREYPDTQYF.

The chain links TRBV30 to TRBJ1-1; D ambiguous. The germline V and J ends were trimmed by 3 bases and 6 bases, with 5 bases remaining between them. The CDR3 runs to 10 residues. Germline V gene data show CDR1 as GTSNPN and CDR2 as SVGIG (reference sequence). The chain's CDR3 is CAWRESEAFF. In DNA form, the CDR3 reads TGTGCCTGGAGGGAGTCTGAAGCTTTCTTT.

The rearrangement joins TRBV5-4 to TRBJ2-7, with 9 bases matching TRBD2. The CDR3 covers 15 residues. CDR1 and CDR2 from the germline V gene are SGHNT and YYREEE (reference sequence). V lost 3 bases and J lost 3; bases outside the gene matches: 7. CDR3 nucleotide sequence: TGTGCCAGCAGCTCATATAGCGGGAGCTTCTACGAGCAGTACTTC. Encoded protein: CASSSYSGSFYEQYF.

The chain links TRBV6-5 to TRBJ2-2; 8 nucleotides line up with TRBD2. CDR3 length: 15 residues. Germline trimming cut 7 bases from V and 0 bases from J; bases unmatched to any gene: 4. The V gene's germline CDR1 is MNHEY and CDR2 SVGAGI. The CDR3 region is CASTGRGANTGELFF. CDR3 bases: TGTGCCAGCACCGGGAGGGGAGCGAACACCGGGGAGCTGTTTTTT.

The chain couples TRBV28 to TRBJ1-1, with D possibly TRBD1 on 6 matching bases. V lost 6 bases and J lost 4, with 15 bases in between. The CDR3 runs 14 residues. CDR1 is MDHEN, CDR2 SYDVKM, per germline. The CDR3 DNA reads as TGTGCCAGCAGAACTAAAACAGGGACCACTGAAGCTTTCTTT. As protein: CASRTKTGTTEAFF.